Reported below is one T cell receptor beta chain. Its target is not known. These data originate in a study of CD8+ T cells in alopecia areata. General observations from the study: An increase in clonality over normal scalp was evident in lesional scalp, especially alopecia totalis/universalis.

CD4+ cells underwent sorting into CD25+CD127- cells for about five patients. Trimming pared 2 bases from V and 0 bases from J, leaving 7 bases between. This CDR3 is 15 amino acids long. Germline V gives CDR1 MNHNY, CDR2 SVGAGI (reference sequence). Reverse transcription of extracted RNA yielded cDNA, which provided the sequencing template. Sequenced by immunoSEQ multiplex PCR; TCRdb stores in-frame clones only, minus some. The data contain 30,000 to 45,000 clones, roughly 53% of them singletons. This TCR derives from a human donor with alopecia areata. The gene calls are TRBV6-6 and TRBJ2-2; D gene uncertain. Specimen: CD4+ Tregs sorted from blood. CDR3 residues: CASSYGPTNTGELFF. CDR3 in DNA: TGTGCCAGCAGTTACGGGCCCACGAACACCGGGGAGCTGTTTTTT.